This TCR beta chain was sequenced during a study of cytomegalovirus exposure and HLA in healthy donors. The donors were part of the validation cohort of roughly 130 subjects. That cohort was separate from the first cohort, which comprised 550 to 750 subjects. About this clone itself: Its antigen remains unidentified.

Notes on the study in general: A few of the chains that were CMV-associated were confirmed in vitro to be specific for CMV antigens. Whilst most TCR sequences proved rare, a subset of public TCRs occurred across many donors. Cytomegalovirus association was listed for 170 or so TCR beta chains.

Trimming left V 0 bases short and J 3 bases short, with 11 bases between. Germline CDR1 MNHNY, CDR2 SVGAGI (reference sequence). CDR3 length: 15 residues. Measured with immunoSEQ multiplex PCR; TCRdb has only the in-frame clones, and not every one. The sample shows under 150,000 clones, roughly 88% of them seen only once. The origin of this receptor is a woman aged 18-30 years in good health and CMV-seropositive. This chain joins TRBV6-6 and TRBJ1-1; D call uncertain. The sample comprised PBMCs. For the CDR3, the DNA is TGTGCCAGCAGTTACTCACCAGGCTTGGACACTGAAGCTTTCTTT. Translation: CASSYSPGLDTEAFF.